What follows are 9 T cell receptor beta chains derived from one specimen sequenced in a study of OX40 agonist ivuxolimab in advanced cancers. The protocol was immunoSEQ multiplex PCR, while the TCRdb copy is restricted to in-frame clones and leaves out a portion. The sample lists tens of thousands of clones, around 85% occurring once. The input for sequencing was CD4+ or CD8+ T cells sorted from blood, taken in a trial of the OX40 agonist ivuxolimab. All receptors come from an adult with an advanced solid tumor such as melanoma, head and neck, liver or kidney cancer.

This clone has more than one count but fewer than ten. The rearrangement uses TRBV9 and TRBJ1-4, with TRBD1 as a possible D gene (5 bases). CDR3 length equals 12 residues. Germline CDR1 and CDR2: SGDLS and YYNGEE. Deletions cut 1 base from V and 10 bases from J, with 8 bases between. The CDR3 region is CASSVIGGKLFF. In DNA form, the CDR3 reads TGTGCCAGCAGCGTAATTGGGGGAAAACTGTTTTTT.

The CDR3 here is CASEDGVRGETQYF. CDR3 bases: TGTGCCAGCGAGGACGGGGTCCGCGGCGAGACCCAGTACTTC. This chain uses TRBV7-8 with TRBJ2-5; a possible D gene is TRBD2 (5 bases). V lost 8 bases and J 5 bases, leaving 18 bases between the germline ends. Germline V CDR1 and CDR2: SGHVS, FQNEAQ. CDR3 length: 14 amino acids. Full variable domain (missing parts from reference TRBV7-8 and TRBJ2-5): GAGVSQSPRYKVAKRGQDVALRCDPISGHVSLFWYQQALGQGPEFLTYFQNEAQLDKSGLPSDRFFAERPEGSVSTLKIQRTQQEDSAVYLCASEDGVRGETQYFGPGTRLLVL.

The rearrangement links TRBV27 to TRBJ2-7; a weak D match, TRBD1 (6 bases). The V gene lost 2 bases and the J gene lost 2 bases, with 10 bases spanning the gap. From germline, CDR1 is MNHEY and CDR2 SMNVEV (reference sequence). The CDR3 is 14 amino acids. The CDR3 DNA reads TGTGCCAGCAGTTTAGGCAGGGGCCCCTACGAGCAGTACTTC. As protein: CASSLGRGPYEQYF.

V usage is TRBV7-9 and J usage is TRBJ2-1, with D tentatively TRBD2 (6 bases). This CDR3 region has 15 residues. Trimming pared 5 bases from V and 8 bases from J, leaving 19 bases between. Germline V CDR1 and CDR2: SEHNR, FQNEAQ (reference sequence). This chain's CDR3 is CASSPLIFSGDEQFF. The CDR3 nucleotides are TGTGCCAGCAGCCCACTTATATTCTCGGGGGATGAGCAGTTCTTC.

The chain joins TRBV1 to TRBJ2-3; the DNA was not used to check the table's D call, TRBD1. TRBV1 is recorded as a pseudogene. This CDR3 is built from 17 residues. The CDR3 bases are TGCACCAGCAGAGCGCCCAGACGACAGGGAAACACAGATACGCAGTATTTT. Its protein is CTSRAPRRQGNTDTQYF.

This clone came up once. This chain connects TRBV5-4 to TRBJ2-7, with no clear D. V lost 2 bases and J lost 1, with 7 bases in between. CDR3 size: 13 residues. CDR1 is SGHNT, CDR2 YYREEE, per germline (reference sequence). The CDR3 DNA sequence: TGTGCCAGCAGCTTAGGCAGGTCCTACGAGCAGTACTTC. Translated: CASSLGRSYEQYF.

The CDR3 region has the DNA TGTGCCAGCAGCCAAGGCCGTCGGGGCGGCTCCTACAATGAGCAGTTCTTC. Translated: CASSQGRRGGSYNEQFF. The chain uses TRBV7-9 and TRBJ2-1; the D gene could be TRBD1 or TRBD2 (5 bases each). There are 17 residues in the CDR3. V lost 5 bases, J lost 0 bases, and 17 bases lay in between. CDR1 SEHNR and CDR2 FQNEAQ come from the germline V gene (reference sequence).

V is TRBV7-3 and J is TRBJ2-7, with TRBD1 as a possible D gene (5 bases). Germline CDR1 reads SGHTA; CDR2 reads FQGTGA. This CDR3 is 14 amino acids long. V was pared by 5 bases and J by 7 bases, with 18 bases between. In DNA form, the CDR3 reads TGTGCCAGCAGCATCATGGGGCTTGATAGGGAGCAGTACTTC. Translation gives CASSIMGLDREQYF.

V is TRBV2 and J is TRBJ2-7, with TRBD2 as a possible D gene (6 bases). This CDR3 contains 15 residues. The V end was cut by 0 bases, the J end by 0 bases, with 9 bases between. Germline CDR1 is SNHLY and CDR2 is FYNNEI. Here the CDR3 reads CASSEAGGVSYEQYF. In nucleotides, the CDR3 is TGTGCCAGCAGTGAAGCGGGCGGGGTCTCCTACGAGCAGTACTTC.